This passage covers 5 T cell receptor beta chains from one sample sequenced in a study of blood T cell repertoires in COVID-19. Here immunoSEQ multiplex PCR was the method, and the copy in TCRdb shows in-frame clones only, minus some. The sample carries 98,000 or so clones, approximately 85% recorded once. Sequenced: peripheral blood. Source of these receptors: a man aged 60-69 years with acute or convalescent COVID-19.

This clone was seen a single time. The chain is built from TRBV9 and TRBJ2-1, with 9 bases matching TRBD2. Looked up from germline, CDR1 is SGDLS and CDR2 is YYNGEE. The CDR3 consists of 16 residues. After removal of 0 bases from V and 8 bases from J, the junction contained 9 bases not matched to a gene. The CDR3 region has the DNA TGTGCCAGCAGCGTAGCAGGCGGGAGGGCCGGGCATGAGCAGTTCTTC. This translates into CASSVAGGRAGHEQFF.

The genes are TRBV11-3 and TRBJ2-1; 9 positions agree with TRBD1. The germline V gene encodes CDR1 SGHNT and CDR2 YENEEA. The ends lost 4 bases at V and 7 bases at J; junction bases unmatched: 11. The CDR3 is 16 amino acids. The CDR3 loop is CASSSTQGQGGNEQFF. CDR3 DNA sequence: TGTGCCAGCAGCTCCACCCAGGGACAGGGAGGAAATGAGCAGTTCTTC. The full variable domain, in which reference TRBV11-3 and TRBJ2-1 provide the parts outside the CDR3, is EAGVVQSPRYKIIEKKQPVAFWCNPISGHNTLYWYLQNLGQGPELLIRYENEEAVDDSQLPKDRFSAERLKGVDSTLKIQPAELGDSAVYLCASSSTQGQGGNEQFFGPGTRLTVL.

The DNA for the CDR3 is TGTGCCAGCAGCTTGGCCGGACAGAGTACGAACACTGAAGCTTTCTTT. This translates into CASSLAGQSTNTEAFF. The chain joins TRBV5-5 to TRBJ1-1; D perhaps matches TRBD1 (6 bases). The CDR3 consists of 16 residues. Germline assignment: CDR1 SGHKS and CDR2 YYEKEE (reference sequence). The ends were cut back, 0 bases at V and 1 base at J, with 13 bases in the middle.

The V and J genes are TRBV5-1 and TRBJ1-3; perhaps TRBD1 as D (6 bases). V lost 4 bases and J lost 7, with 12 bases in between. Germline values: CDR1 SGHRS, CDR2 YFSETQ. The CDR3 loop spans 13 amino acids. CDR3 sequence (DNA): TGCGCCAGCAGCCCGGACAGTGAGAACACCATATATTTT. Encoded protein: CASSPDSENTIYF.

This chain connects TRBV7-9 to TRBJ1-4; a possible D gene is TRBD1 (6 bases). Trimming took 3 bases from V and 8 from J, leaving 10 bases between them. The CDR3 covers 13 residues. Germline CDR1 is SEHNR and CDR2 is FQNEAQ (reference sequence). CDR3 nucleotide sequence: TGTGCCAGCAGCTTGCTCCAGGGGGAAAAACTGTTTTTT. This codes for CASSLLQGEKLFF.